This note documents a single TCR beta chain sequence. What it binds is not known. This sample is part of a study of T cells after yellow fever vaccination. The overall study: Low-cell-number fractions were prepared with SMART-Seq v4 Ultra Low Input.

Study-wide points: Subsequent booster samples again held most clones from primary vaccination (approximately 95% CD4, 85% to 90% CD8).

CDR3 length: 17 amino acids. Trimming took off 1 base at V and 6 bases at J, with 19 bases between the two ends. The germline CDR1 and CDR2 sequences are SGDLS and YYNGEE. By 5'RACE template switching, TCR cDNA was produced, with a universal primer site and UMIs added in the process. Via MiXCR, TCRdb re-called the 5' RACE reads, giving one row per CDR3 protein. The sample includes more than 350,000 distinct CDR3 sequences, approximately 10% of them seen just once. The chain joins TRBV9 to TRBJ2-2, with unresolved D. This sequence originates from a man aged 18 to 29 who received the YFV17D yellow fever vaccine. The sequenced sample was PBMCs, obtained on the day of the first yellow fever vaccination. The CDR3 loop reads CASSVLPRGSAPGELFF. The CDR3 DNA reads TGTGCCAGCAGCGTACTCCCTCGAGGAAGCGCCCCCGGGGAGCTGTTTTTT.